These 27 T cell receptor beta chains originate from one sample sequenced in a study of blood T cell repertoires in COVID-19. The assay was immunoSEQ multiplex PCR, and TCRdb's table has in-frame clones only and misses some. The table lists around 230,000 clones, 85% of them singletons. The sequenced material came from peripheral blood. These receptors originate from a man between 45 and 60 years old with COVID-19, enrolled during active disease.

This clone was counted a few times. V is TRBV18 and J is TRBJ1-4, with D possibly matching TRBD1 (5 bases). The ends were cut back, 6 bases at V and 1 base at J, with 12 bases in the middle. Germline values: CDR1 KGHSH, CDR2 LQKENI. This CDR3 has 15 residues. The CDR3: CASSSQGLTNEKLFF. DNA of the CDR3: TGTGCCAGCTCGTCCCAGGGATTAACTAATGAAAAACTGTTTTTT.

The genes are TRBV27 and TRBJ2-7; tentatively, D is TRBD1 (5 bases). V was pared by 3 bases and J by 5 bases, with 14 bases between. The CDR3 has 14 residues. In germline, CDR1 is MNHEY, CDR2 SMNVEV (reference sequence). CDR3 loop: CASSLGQGGDEQYF. CDR3 bases: TGTGCCAGCAGTTTGGGGCAGGGTGGCGACGAGCAGTACTTC.

This clone was observed once. The chain links TRBV24-1 to TRBJ2-1; no clear D gene. The germline V gene has CDR1 KGHDR and CDR2 SFDVKD. The V end lost 3 bases, the J end lost 0 bases, and 8 bases lay between the germline ends. The CDR3 runs 15 residues. The CDR3 reads CATSDSWSSYNEQFF. CDR3 coding DNA: TGTGCCACCAGTGATAGTTGGAGCTCCTACAATGAGCAGTTCTTC.

The J gene is TRBJ2-1, the V gene TRBV24-1, with TRBD1 matching 7 bases. The CDR3 spans 14 residues. V lost 5 bases and J lost 7; bases outside the gene matches: 7. CDR1 and CDR2 from the germline V gene are KGHDR and SFDVKD. The CDR3 DNA reads TGTGCCACCAGTGTACAGGGGTATAATAATGAGCAGTTCTTC. Translating it yields CATSVQGYNNEQFF.

The rearrangement uses TRBV20-1 and TRBJ1-1; 8 nucleotides align to TRBD1. The CDR3 loop spans 16 amino acids. V shed 3 bases and J 1 base; nucleotides not matched to a gene: 10. CDR1 and CDR2 (germline): DFQATT, SNEGSKA (reference sequence). The CDR3 coding sequence is TGCAGTGCTAGTCGGACTGTCGGGACAGGGAACACTGAAGCTTTCTTT. This codes for CSASRTVGTGNTEAFF.

The chain is built from TRBV9 and TRBJ1-3; no reliable D call. V was pared by 0 bases and J by 0 bases, with 13 bases between. This CDR3 has 17 residues. Germline assignment: CDR1 SGDLS and CDR2 YYNGEE. CDR3 sequence: CASSVEWQVNSGNTIYF. In nucleotides, the CDR3 is TGTGCCAGCAGCGTAGAGTGGCAGGTTAACTCTGGAAACACCATATATTTT. Variable domain in full (rest from reference TRBV9 and TRBJ1-3): DSGVTQTPKHLITATGQRVTLRCSPRSGDLSVYWYQQSLDQGLQFLIQYYNGEERAKGNILERFSAQQFPDLHSELNLSSLELGDSALYFCASSVEWQVNSGNTIYFGEGSWLTVV.

The chain uses TRBV5-1 and TRBJ2-3; 10 nucleotides agree with TRBD2. Losses at the gene ends were 4 bases for V and 4 bases for J; bases not matched to a gene: 18. This CDR3 has 19 residues. The V gene's germline CDR1 is SGHRS and CDR2 YFSETQ. The DNA for the CDR3 is TGCGCCAGCAGCCCCCTGCCCACTTATAGCGGGGGGCTGGCAGATACGCAGTATTTT. This translates into CASSPLPTYSGGLADTQYF.

J is TRBJ2-1 and V is TRBV15, with D maybe TRBD2 (5 bases). From germline, CDR1 is LNHNV and CDR2 YYDKDF (reference sequence). V lost 2 bases and J 4 bases, leaving 12 bases between the germline ends. The CDR3 contains 15 residues. This chain's CDR3 is CATSRLSPGYNEQFF. For the CDR3, the DNA is TGTGCCACCAGCAGACTCTCACCGGGATACAATGAGCAGTTCTTC.

This clone showed up just a few times. V is TRBV27 and J is TRBJ2-1; 7 bases are shared with TRBD2. Germline-derived CDR1 and CDR2 are MNHEY and SMNVEV (reference sequence). V gave up 7 bases and J gave up 4 bases; unmatched junction bases: 13. This CDR3 spans 16 amino acids. The CDR3 loop reads CASTYMGGVRYNEQFF. The CDR3 DNA reads as TGTGCCAGCACCTATATGGGGGGGGTCCGGTACAATGAGCAGTTCTTC.

This sequence joins TRBV19 and TRBJ2-7; 9 bases align to TRBD1. CDR1 LNHDA and CDR2 SQIVND come from the germline V gene (reference sequence). After removal of 4 bases from V and 5 bases from J, the junction contained 12 bases not matched to a gene. The CDR3 extends over 16 amino acids. The CDR3 protein is CASSKATGGISDEQYF. Here the CDR3 DNA reads TGTGCCAGTAGTAAGGCCACAGGGGGCATTTCTGACGAGCAGTACTTC. Based on the CDR3 plus reference TRBV19 and TRBJ2-7, the full variable domain is DGGITQSPKYLFRKEGQNVTLSCEQNLNHDAMYWYRQDPGQGLRLIYYSQIVNDFQKGDIAEGYSVSREKKESFPLTVTSAQKNPTAFYLCASSKATGGISDEQYFGPGTRLTVT.

This chain connects TRBV5-1 to TRBJ2-7; the match to TRBD1 covers 7 bases. Germline V gives CDR1 SGHRS, CDR2 YFSETQ. Losses at the gene ends were 8 bases for V and 3 bases for J; bases not matched to a gene: 8. This CDR3 contains 13 residues. The CDR3 sequence is CASRAGGYYEQYF. In nucleotides, the CDR3 is TGCGCCAGTCGGGCAGGGGGTTACTACGAGCAGTACTTC.

The chain employs TRBV30 and TRBJ1-6; D is possibly TRBD1 (5 bases). The CDR3 spans 14 residues. Germline assignment: CDR1 GTSNPN and CDR2 SVGIG (reference sequence). The V end was cut by 2 bases, the J end by 7 bases, with 12 bases between. CDR3 residues: CAWSSRGGNSPLHF. As DNA, the CDR3 is TGTGCCTGGAGTTCCCGGGGGGGAAATTCACCCCTCCACTTT.

The chain joins TRBV30 to TRBJ1-6; D perhaps matches TRBD1 (6 bases). Germline V CDR1 and CDR2: GTSNPN, SVGIG (reference sequence). The CDR3 is made up of 14 amino acids. With 3 bases removed from V and 9 bases from J, the gap between germline ends came to 15 bases. CDR3 DNA: TGTGCCTGGAGACCGGTTGGGGGCGGTTCACCCCTCCACTTT. This gives the protein CAWRPVGGGSPLHF.

The chain uses TRBV7-2 and TRBJ2-3; D gene uncertain. Germline assignment: CDR1 SGHTA and CDR2 FQGNSA. CDR3 length equals 11 residues. The V end lost 5 bases, the J end lost 5 bases, and 5 bases lay between the germline ends. CDR3 DNA: TGTGCCAGCAGCCCAAAAGATACGCAGTATTTT. It yields the protein CASSPKDTQYF.

The chain links TRBV27 to TRBJ1-1, with TRBD1 matching 9 bases. V dropped 2 bases and J dropped 0; count of bases not matched to a gene: 4. The germline CDR1 and CDR2 sequences are MNHEY and SMNVEV (reference sequence). The CDR3 runs to 16 residues. Here the CDR3 reads CASSLLTGGMNTEAFF. CDR3 coding DNA: TGTGCCAGCAGTTTACTAACAGGGGGCATGAACACTGAAGCTTTCTTT.

J is TRBJ2-7 and V is TRBV18, with D possibly matching TRBD1 (5 bases). Germline V gene lookup returns CDR1 KGHSH and CDR2 LQKENI. V was pared by 2 bases and J by 7 bases, with 21 bases between. There are 16 residues in the CDR3. CDR3 region: CASSPTLSIGRGEQYF. The CDR3, as DNA: TGTGCCAGCTCACCAACTCTCAGTATTGGTAGGGGAGAGCAGTACTTC.

The rearrangement links TRBV3-1 (or the pseudogene TRBV3-2) to TRBJ2-5; 13 bases fit TRBD2. J gave up 2 bases and V 6 bases, and 0 bases lay outside the gene matches. The germline V gene has CDR1 LGHDT and CDR2 YNNKEL (reference sequence). CDR3 length equals 14 residues. In DNA, the CDR3 is TGTGCCAGCAGACTAGCGGGGGGGCAAGAGACCCAGTACTTC. This codes for CASRLAGGQETQYF.

The chain is built from TRBV19 and TRBJ2-2, with D uncertain. The ends were cut back, 3 bases at V and 9 bases at J, with 11 bases in the middle. The CDR3 consists of 13 residues. Germline assignment: CDR1 LNHDA and CDR2 SQIVND (reference sequence). DNA for the CDR3: TGTGCCAGTAGTATGGGCAGTAGGAGGGAGCTGTTTTTT. The encoded protein is CASSMGSRRELFF. Complete variable domain (other parts from reference TRBV19 and TRBJ2-2): DGGITQSPKYLFRKEGQNVTLSCEQNLNHDAMYWYRQDPGQGLRLIYYSQIVNDFQKGDIAEGYSVSREKKESFPLTVTSAQKNPTAFYLCASSMGSRRELFFGEGSRLTVL.

V gene TRBV19 combines with J gene TRBJ1-1; the D gene is possibly TRBD1 (5 bases). V was clipped by 6 bases and J by 1 base, with 12 bases between them. The V gene's germline CDR1 is LNHDA and CDR2 SQIVND (reference sequence). The CDR3 extends over 14 amino acids. The CDR3 is CASSKGVPNTEAFF. CDR3 bases: TGTGCCAGTAGCAAAGGGGTGCCGAACACTGAAGCTTTCTTT.

The rearrangement uses TRBV14 and TRBJ2-3, with D perhaps TRBD2 (5 bases). The germline gives CDR1 SGHDN, CDR2 FVKESK. The germline V and J ends were trimmed by 4 bases and 1 base, with 12 bases remaining between them. The CDR3 loop spans 15 amino acids. This chain's CDR3 is CASSLLGGRTDTQYF. CDR3 nucleotide sequence: TGTGCCAGCAGCCTACTAGGCGGTCGCACAGATACGCAGTATTTT.

The rearrangement uses TRBV5-1 and TRBJ1-2, with D uncertain. Germline V CDR1 and CDR2: SGHRS, YFSETQ. The CDR3 sequence is 15 residues long. V dropped 4 bases and J dropped 7 bases, with 20 bases sitting between them. CDR3 protein: CASSPPGGSHAGYTF. The CDR3 region has the DNA TGCGCCAGCAGCCCACCCGGTGGTTCCCACGCTGGCTACACCTTC.

There are a few counts of this clone. This chain links TRBV5-4 with TRBJ1-2; D is uncertain. Trimming took 4 bases from V and 2 from J, leaving 6 bases between them. This CDR3 has 12 residues. CDR1 is SGHNT, CDR2 YYREEE, per germline (reference sequence). In DNA, the CDR3 is TGTGCCAGCAGCGCGTCCAACTATGGCTACACCTTC. Encoded protein: CASSASNYGYTF.

CDR3 sequence reads: CASSPRDRGSYEQYF. DNA of the CDR3: TGTGCCAGCAGCCCGAGGGACAGGGGGAGCTACGAGCAGTACTTC. V usage is TRBV7-8 and J usage is TRBJ2-7; TRBD1 matches at 11 bases. The V gene's germline CDR1 is SGHVS and CDR2 FQNEAQ. The CDR3 totals 15 residues. Trimming at V came to 5 bases and at J to 3 bases, leaving 6 bases not matched to a gene.

This chain links TRBV3-1 (or the pseudogene TRBV3-2) with TRBJ2-1; 13 nucleotides agree with TRBD2. The CDR3 is 17 residues long. Germline V gene data show CDR1 as LGHDT and CDR2 as YNNKEL (reference sequence). Trimming cost V 7 bases and J 6 bases; bases outside gene matches: 12. The CDR3 nucleotides are TGTGCCAGCAAGGGCGCAACTAGCGGGGGGGCCGGCAATGAGCAGTTCTTC. Protein sequence: CASKGATSGGAGNEQFF.

The V call is TRBV7-2, the J call TRBJ2-7; TRBD2 is a possible D gene (6 bases). Germline V CDR1 and CDR2: SGHTA, FQGNSA. The CDR3 extends over 13 amino acids. Trimming pared 1 base from V and 9 bases from J, leaving 13 bases between. CDR3 sequence (DNA): TGTGCCAGCAGCTTAGAGCCCAGGGAGGTGCAGTACTTC. Residues: CASSLEPREVQYF.

V and J are TRBV7-9 and TRBJ2-1; 9 positions agree with TRBD1. J gave up 16 bases and V 5 bases, and 9 bases lay outside the gene matches. CDR1 SEHNR and CDR2 FQNEAQ come from the germline V gene (reference sequence). CDR3 length: 12 amino acids. CDR3 protein: CASSTLRDRVFF. CDR3 nucleotide sequence: TGTGCCAGCAGCACCCTCCGGGACAGGGTCTTCTTC.

The chain has TRBV5-1 and TRBJ2-7; tentative D call: TRBD1 (6 bases). The ends were cut back, 1 base at V and 6 bases at J, with 14 bases in the middle. Germline CDR1 reads SGHRS; CDR2 reads YFSETQ. This CDR3 region has 14 residues. The CDR3 here is CASSLNAGVGEQYF. The CDR3 coding sequence is TGCGCCAGCAGCTTGAACGCAGGGGTGGGCGAGCAGTACTTC.